The 9 T cell receptor beta chains below come from one sample, sequenced in a study of OX40 agonist ivuxolimab in advanced cancers. The assay was immunoSEQ multiplex PCR, and TCRdb's table has in-frame clones only and misses some. This sample has 85,000 to 100,000 clones, with around 82% found just once. The material was CD4+ or CD8+ T cells sorted from blood, obtained in a trial of the OX40 agonist ivuxolimab. Receptor source: an adult with an advanced solid tumor such as melanoma, head and neck, liver or kidney cancer.

This clone was detected once. V usage is TRBV7-2 and J usage is TRBJ1-4; D is possibly TRBD1 (5 bases). The V gene's germline CDR1 is SGHTA and CDR2 FQGNSA. CDR3 length: 15 residues. The V and J ends lost 1 base and 8 bases respectively, with 14 bases between them. CDR3 in DNA: TGTGCCAGCAGCTTAGGACAGACCTGGGGAGAAAAACTGTTTTTT. It is translated as CASSLGQTWGEKLFF.

This chain joins TRBV7-2 and TRBJ2-1, with D unresolved. V was shortened by 1 base and J by 5 bases, with 9 bases between the two germline ends. CDR1 is SGHTA, CDR2 FQGNSA, per germline. The CDR3 runs to 14 residues. The CDR3 nucleotides are TGTGCCAGCAGCTTAGGTCTTAGGGACAATGAGCAGTTCTTC. Amino acid sequence: CASSLGLRDNEQFF. Together with reference TRBV7-2 and TRBJ2-1, the CDR3 gives the full variable domain: GAGVSQSPSNKVTEKGKDVELRCDPISGHTALYWYRQSLGQGLEFLIYFQGNSAPDKSGLPSDRFSAERTGGSVSTLTIQRTQQEDSAVYLCASSLGLRDNEQFFGPGTRLTVL.

The chain has TRBV4-1 and TRBJ2-5; 8 bases line up with TRBD1. This CDR3 has 16 residues. The junction had 11 bases not matched to a gene; V was cut back by 4 bases and J by 4 bases. CDR1 is MGHRA, CDR2 YSYEKL, per germline. DNA of the CDR3: TGCGCCAGCAGCCTGACTGGACAGGGCAGGGGAGAGACCCAGTACTTC. Residues: CASSLTGQGRGETQYF.

This clone was recorded once. The junction does not match germline at one end; this may be a read error. This CDR3 reads CASGDRAQTGELFF. The CDR3 DNA is TGTGCCAGCGGTGACAGAGCCCAGACCGGGGAGCTGTTTTTT. The V gene is TRBV2, the J gene TRBJ2-2; weak D call: TRBD1 (5 bases). The CDR3 contains 14 residues. In germline, CDR1 is SNHLY, CDR2 FYNNEI. Complete variable domain (other parts from reference TRBV2 and TRBJ2-2): EPEVTQTPSHQVTQMGQEVILRCVPISNHLYFYWYRQILGQKVEFLVSFYNNEISEKSEIFDDQFSVERPDGSNFTLKIRSTKLEDSAMYFCASGDRAQTGELFFGEGSRLTVL.

This clone was counted only a few times. The V gene is TRBV28, the J gene TRBJ2-1; either TRBD1 or TRBD2 may supply D (7 bases each). The CDR3 totals 15 residues. Germline V gives CDR1 MDHEN, CDR2 SYDVKM. Trimming removed 5 bases at V and 4 bases at J, with 15 bases between. DNA of the CDR3: TGTGCCAGCAGTGAAAACAGGGGACTATACAATGAGCAGTTCTTC. Protein sequence: CASSENRGLYNEQFF.

V usage is TRBV7-9 and J usage is TRBJ2-5; no reliable D call. Gene TRBJ2-7 matches the end of the DNA better, so the J call may be wrong. The germline V gene has CDR1 SEHNR and CDR2 FQNEAQ (reference sequence). The CDR3 contains 15 residues. In DNA form, the CDR3 reads TGTGCCAGCAGCCCCCCCCAGAAACCTTTGTACGAGCAGTACTTC. Amino acids: CASSPPQKPLYEQYF.

The chain joins TRBV21-1 to TRBJ2-7; TRBD2 is the table's D call, not checked against the DNA. TRBV21-1 is assigned pseudogene status. This CDR3 comprises 15 residues. In DNA form, the CDR3 reads TGTGCCAGCCCACATTCTAGCGGAAGCTCCTACGAGCAGTACTTC. Translation: CASPHSSGSSYEQYF.

J is TRBJ2-5 and V is TRBV28; 10 bases are shared with TRBD2. The CDR3 loop spans 16 amino acids. V lost 6 bases and J lost 2; bases outside the gene matches: 9. CDR1 and CDR2 from the germline V gene are MDHEN and SYDVKM. The CDR3 reads CASRGIAGGWQETQYF. The CDR3 region has the DNA TGTGCCAGCAGGGGTATAGCGGGAGGATGGCAAGAGACCCAGTACTTC. Combining the CDR3 with reference TRBV28 and TRBJ2-5 gives the whole variable domain DVKVTQSSRYLVKRTGEKVFLECVQDMDHENMFWYRQDPGLGLRLIYFSYDVKMKEKGDIPEGYSVSREKKERFSLILESASTNQTSMYLCASRGIAGGWQETQYFGPGTRLLVL.

The J gene is TRBJ2-5, the V gene TRBV27, with unresolved D. Germline V CDR1 and CDR2: MNHEY, SMNVEV (reference sequence). Trimming shortened V by 3 bases and J by 2 bases, and 7 bases separated the two germline ends. This CDR3 has 13 residues. CDR3: CASSFNSQETQYF. CDR3 DNA sequence: TGTGCCAGCAGTTTCAACAGTCAAGAGACCCAGTACTTC.